Below, one T cell receptor delta chain is given with its context. The sample belongs to a study of gamma-delta chains in newborns, infants, children. TCRdb re-called clones from the reads using CATT. The table records 3,000 to 3,500 delta-chain clones, around 0.3% of them present only once. Trimming removed 3 bases from V and 12 bases from J; junction bases left unmatched: 12. The CDR3 is made up of 17 amino acids. The germline gives CDR1 TSWWSYY, CDR2 QGS. The sequence was collected from a child who was a newborn, infant or young child, either healthy, febrile or measles-vaccinated (not recorded which). Material: blood. V gene TRDV1 combines with J gene TRDJ3; 9 bases are a match to TRDD3. The CDR3 is CALGDRLVTGGIRQMFF. The CDR3 bases are TGTGCTCTTGGGGATAGACTAGTAACTGGGGGAATCCGACAGATGTTTTTC.